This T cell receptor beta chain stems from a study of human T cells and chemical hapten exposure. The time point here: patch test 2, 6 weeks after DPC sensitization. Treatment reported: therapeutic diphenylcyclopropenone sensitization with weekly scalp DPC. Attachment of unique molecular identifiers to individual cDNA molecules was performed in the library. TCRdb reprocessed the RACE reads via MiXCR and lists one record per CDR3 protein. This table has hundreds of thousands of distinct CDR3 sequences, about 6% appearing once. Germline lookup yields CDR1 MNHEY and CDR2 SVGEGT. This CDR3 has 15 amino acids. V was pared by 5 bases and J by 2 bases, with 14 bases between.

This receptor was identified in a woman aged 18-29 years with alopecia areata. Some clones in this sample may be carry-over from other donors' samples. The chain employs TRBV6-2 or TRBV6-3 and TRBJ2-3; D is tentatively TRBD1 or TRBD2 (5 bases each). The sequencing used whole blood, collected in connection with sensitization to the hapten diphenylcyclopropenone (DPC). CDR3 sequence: CASSTQGDHTDTQYF. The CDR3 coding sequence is TGTGCCAGCAGTACGCAAGGGGACCACACAGATACGCAGTATTTT.